Sequencing of this T cell receptor beta chain was carried out in a study of naive and memory T cell subsets. This clonotype showed up many times. The antigen is unknown. Study outcomes and limitations: The power law exponent of TCR abundance differed between naive and memory cells. RNA-based TCR counts may shift with T cell activation and differentiation.

An equimolar mix of two oligonucleotides served as the beta constant-region primer for TRBC1 and TRBC2. Ligated cDNA was amplified by four rounds of PCR with nested alpha and beta constant-region primers and SP2. One entry per CDR3 protein results from TCRdb running MiXCR on the UMI-ligation and nested PCR reads. The sample carries tens of thousands of distinct CDR3 sequences, over 8.5% recorded once. V was trimmed by 4 bases and J by 1 base, leaving 13 bases between them. The V gene's germline CDR1 is SGHDN and CDR2 FVKESK. The CDR3 totals 15 residues. The chain links TRBV14 to TRBJ2-5; TRBD1 is a possible D gene (6 bases). The source is a human donor in good health. Sample: naive CD8+ T cells from blood. For the CDR3, the DNA is TGTGCCAGCAGCCGGGGGACATTCGGCCAAGAGACCCAGTACTTC. Amino acid sequence: CASSRGTFGQETQYF.